The 7 T cell receptor beta chains below come from one sample, sequenced in a study of CD8 T cells in Susac syndrome. RNA totalling about 0.45 to 1 ug underwent reverse transcription with random hexamers. Each CDR3 protein is one row after TCRdb ran MiXCR on the immunoSEQ multiplex PCR reads. Of 150,000 to 200,000 distinct CDR3 sequences in the sample, 90% to 95% were seen once. The sequenced sample was CD4+ T cells from PBMCs. These receptors originate from a human donor with multiple sclerosis.

The table lists this clonotype with a count of one. The J gene is TRBJ1-2, the V gene TRBV15; D ambiguous. Germline V gene sequence: CDR1 LNHNV, CDR2 YYDKDF (reference sequence). Trimming cost V 1 base and J 4 bases, with 13 bases left between them. This CDR3 spans 15 amino acids. For the CDR3, the DNA is TGTGCCACCAGCAGAGGAGGCGGCGTGACCTATGGCTACACCTTC. Translating it yields CATSRGGGVTYGYTF.

The chain carries TRBV7-2 and TRBJ2-5, with 10 bases fitting TRBD1. V dropped 5 bases and J dropped 6; count of bases not matched to a gene: 9. The CDR3 is 15 residues long. CDR1 and CDR2 (germline): SGHTA, FQGNSA. In nucleotides, the CDR3 is TGTGCCAGCAGCCTGGGACAGGGGTTTGACAAGACCCAGTACTTC. It encodes CASSLGQGFDKTQYF.

V and J are TRBV12-3 or TRBV12-4 and TRBJ1-6; D is perhaps TRBD1 (5 bases). V was clipped by 6 bases and J by 7 bases, with 13 bases between them. This CDR3 is built from 14 residues. CDR3 sequence reads: CASRRRDLNSPLHF. In DNA form, the CDR3 reads TGTGCCAGCAGGCGACGGGACCTGAATTCACCCCTCCACTTT.

This clonotype appeared once. This rearrangement joins TRBV23-1 to TRBJ1-5; D may be TRBD1 (6 bases). TRBV23-1 is designated an ORF whose function remains uncertain. This CDR3 contains 14 residues. Trimming removed 7 bases from V and 6 bases from J, with 16 bases in between. The CDR3, as DNA: TGCGCCAGCATCTTCCCGAGGGGGTCTCAGCCCCAGCATTTT. It encodes CASIFPRGSQPQHF.

The rearrangement joins TRBV14 to TRBJ2-7; 8 positions agree with TRBD2. The germline gives CDR1 SGHDN, CDR2 FVKESK. The CDR3 is made up of 17 amino acids. Trimming cost V 2 bases and J 7 bases; bases outside gene matches: 16. The CDR3 sequence: CASSQLSGGPRSTEQYF. DNA for the CDR3: TGTGCCAGCAGCCAATTGTCGGGGGGGCCTCGATCTACGGAGCAGTACTTC.

The J gene is TRBJ2-2, the V gene TRBV20-1; maybe TRBD2 (5 bases). The CDR3 is made up of 15 amino acids. V was trimmed by 1 base and J by 1 base, leaving 10 bases between them. The germline gives CDR1 DFQATT, CDR2 SNEGSKA (reference sequence). The CDR3 sequence: CSARVAGVNTGELFF. The CDR3 DNA reads as TGCAGTGCTAGAGTAGCCGGGGTGAACACCGGGGAGCTGTTTTTT.

The gene calls are TRBV11-3 and TRBJ2-1; 10 positions agree with TRBD2. The CDR3 is 16 amino acids. Unmatched junction bases numbered 6, after V lost 3 bases and J lost 4 bases. Germline CDR1 reads SGHNT; CDR2 reads YENEEA. CDR3 bases: TGTGCCAGCAGCTTGCGTAGCGGGAGGACATACAATGAGCAGTTCTTC. Its protein product is CASSLRSGRTYNEQFF. Using reference TRBV11-3 and TRBJ2-1 for the parts outside the CDR3, the full variable domain is EAGVVQSPRYKIIEKKQPVAFWCNPISGHNTLYWYLQNLGQGPELLIRYENEEAVDDSQLPKDRFSAERLKGVDSTLKIQPAELGDSAVYLCASSLRSGRTYNEQFFGPGTRLTVL.